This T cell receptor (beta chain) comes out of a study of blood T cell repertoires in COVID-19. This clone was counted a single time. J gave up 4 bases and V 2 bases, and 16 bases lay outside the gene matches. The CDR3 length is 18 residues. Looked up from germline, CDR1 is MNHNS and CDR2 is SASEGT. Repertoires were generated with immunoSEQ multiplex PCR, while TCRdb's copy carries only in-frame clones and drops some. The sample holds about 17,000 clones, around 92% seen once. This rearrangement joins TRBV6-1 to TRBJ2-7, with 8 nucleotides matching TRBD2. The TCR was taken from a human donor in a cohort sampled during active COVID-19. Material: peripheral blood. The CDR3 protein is CASSENWGLAGRAYEQYF. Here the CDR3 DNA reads TGTGCCAGCAGTGAAAATTGGGGGCTAGCGGGTCGGGCTTACGAGCAGTACTTC.